What follows describes a single T cell receptor (beta chain). Its cognate antigen is unknown. Amplification used 60 Vbeta primers and 13 Jbeta primers. Sequenced by immunoSEQ multiplex PCR; TCRdb stores in-frame clones only, minus some. The sample's table shows about 110,000 clones. The entry originates in a study of cytomegalovirus exposure and HLA in healthy donors. Whole-study findings and limits: Later analysis identified a missense DCLRE1C variant that was linked to TCR beta V- and J-gene trimming. Productive status was seen about 87% or about 30% of the time for most TCR beta V segments in an earlier analysis. In a later analysis, parvovirus B19, influenza, CMV and Epstein-Barr virus appeared linked to several top co-occurrence clusters.

CDR1 PRHDT and CDR2 FYEKMQ come from the germline V gene (reference sequence). This CDR3 comprises 16 residues. Trimming cost V 4 bases and J 2 bases, with 17 bases left between them. The receptor comes from a young man in good health and CMV-seronegative. Sequences were obtained from PBMCs. The chain employs TRBV13 and TRBJ1-2; D gene unclear. The CDR3 region has the DNA TGTGCCAGCAGCTCACCGACCCGGTGGGCCAACTATGGCTACACCTTC. Its translation: CASSSPTRWANYGYTF.